This T cell receptor beta chain was captured by sequencing in a study of blood T cell repertoires in COVID-19. Turning to the study itself: The study drew acute and convalescent COVID-19 samples from the United States, Italy and Spain. Sample material is recorded as cDNA or gDNA derived from T cells, B-cell-depleted T cells, or PBMCs.

In the original analysis: Reference gene primers were amplified, and this amplification served to estimate nucleated cell counts. The data were produced by immunoSEQ multiplex PCR, yet TCRdb's version contains in-frame clones alone and is incomplete. Clone size and the V and J calls come from that table; the DNA yielded D and trimming. The table has about 240,000 clones, approximately 90% seen once. This clone appeared a single time. V lost 1 base and J lost 3, with 20 bases in between. This CDR3 has 18 amino acids. The germline gives CDR1 SGHRS, CDR2 YFSETQ. Sequencing was carried out using peripheral blood. The receptor's source is a man aged 55-75 years who had recovered from COVID-19. The chain recombines TRBV5-1 with TRBJ1-5; D remains unclear. The CDR3: CASSLQPTGLGINQPQHF. In DNA form, the CDR3 reads TGCGCCAGCAGCTTGCAGCCTACGGGGTTAGGAATCAATCAGCCCCAGCATTTT.